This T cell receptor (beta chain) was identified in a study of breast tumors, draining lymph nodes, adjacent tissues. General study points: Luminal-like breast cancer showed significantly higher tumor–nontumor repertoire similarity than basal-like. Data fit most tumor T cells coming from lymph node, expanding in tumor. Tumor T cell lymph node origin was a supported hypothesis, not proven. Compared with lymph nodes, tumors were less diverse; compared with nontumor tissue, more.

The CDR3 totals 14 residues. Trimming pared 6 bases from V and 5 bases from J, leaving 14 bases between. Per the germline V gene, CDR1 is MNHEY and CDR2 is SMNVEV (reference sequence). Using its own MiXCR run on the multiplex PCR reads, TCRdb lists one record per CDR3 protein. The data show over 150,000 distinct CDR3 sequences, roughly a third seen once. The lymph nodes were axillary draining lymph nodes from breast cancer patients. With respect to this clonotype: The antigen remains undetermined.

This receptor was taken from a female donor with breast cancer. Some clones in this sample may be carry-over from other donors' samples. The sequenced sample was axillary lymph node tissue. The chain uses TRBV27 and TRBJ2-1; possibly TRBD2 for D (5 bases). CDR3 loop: CASSPMVAHNEQFF. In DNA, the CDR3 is TGTGCCAGCAGCCCCATGGTAGCGCACAATGAGCAGTTCTTC.